The sequence of this T cell receptor (beta chain) was determined in a study of identifying expanded T cells in peripheral blood. During the collection period, no donor immune events like infections were recorded. The CDR3 has 15 amino acids. Germline V gene lookup returns CDR1 MNHNS and CDR2 SASEGT. V was pared by 3 bases and J by 9 bases, with 8 bases of the junction left unmatched. Profiling relied on immunoSEQ multiplex PCR, and the TCRdb table lists in-frame clones only, not all of them. This table has 58,000 or so clones, approximately 80% appearing once. V and J are TRBV6-1 and TRBJ1-6; 7 bases are shared with TRBD1. The sample consisted of blood. This receptor was obtained from a person between 18 and 75 years old in good health. CDR3 nucleotides: TGTGCCAGCAGTGAGGGGGACAGCCGTCGTTCACCCCTCCACTTT. It encodes CASSEGDSRRSPLHF.